The 13 T cell receptor beta chains given below trace back to one sample, sequenced in a study of shared clonotypes between healthy human individuals. Only CD45RO-negative cells positively selected for CCR7 counted as naive CD8 cells, so terminally differentiated effector memory CD45RA+ cells were excluded. Clones were read by immunoSEQ multiplex PCR, and TCRdb kept only the in-frame ones, dropping some. The sample has around 1,900,000 clones, just over 90% seen once; the top ten hold around 1.7%. The specimen was naive CD8+ T cells from PBMCs. The receptor source for this set is a man aged 18 to 30 in good health. Some clones in this sample may be carry-over from other donors' samples.

The chain links TRBV5-1 to TRBJ1-3; D gene unclear. Germline V gene sequence: CDR1 SGHRS, CDR2 YFSETQ. Deletions cut 4 bases from V and 3 bases from J, with 8 bases between. The CDR3 runs to 13 residues. The CDR3 reads CASSPPDGNTIYF. The CDR3 region has the DNA TGCGCCAGCAGCCCCCCGGATGGAAACACCATATATTTT.

The V and J genes are TRBV9 and TRBJ1-1; D call uncertain. Germline lookup yields CDR1 SGDLS and CDR2 YYNGEE. V lost 4 bases and J lost 2, with 9 bases in between. The CDR3 extends over 13 amino acids. CDR3 nucleotides: TGTGCCAGCAGCACGGGGATCAACACTGAAGCTTTCTTT. Protein sequence: CASSTGINTEAFF.

This chain joins TRBV9 and TRBJ2-3; unclear D gene. The CDR3 loop spans 16 amino acids. Germline values: CDR1 SGDLS, CDR2 YYNGEE. The germline V and J ends were trimmed by 3 bases and 0 bases, with 14 bases remaining between them. The CDR3 region has the DNA TGTGCCAGCAGCGGGTCCCCCGAGGCAAGCACAGATACGCAGTATTTT. Translated, it gives CASSGSPEASTDTQYF.

This clone appeared a single time. The chain uses TRBV9 and TRBJ1-1, with D perhaps TRBD1 (5 bases). The CDR3 has 15 residues. V gave up 3 bases and J gave up 1 base, with 13 bases separating them. Germline V lookup: CDR1 SGDLS, CDR2 YYNGEE. The CDR3 spells CASSGGPLQNTEAFF. As DNA, the CDR3 is TGTGCCAGCAGCGGGGGACCTCTACAGAACACTGAAGCTTTCTTT.

V and J are TRBV18 and TRBJ1-4; possibly TRBD1 for D (5 bases). The CDR3 is 15 amino acids. From germline, CDR1 is KGHSH and CDR2 LQKENI. V was trimmed by 3 bases and J by 6 bases, leaving 14 bases between them. Here the CDR3 reads CASSPAGGAHEKLFF. CDR3 DNA: TGTGCCAGCTCACCTGCCGGGGGAGCACATGAAAAACTGTTTTTT.

In the case of this clone: The DNA is left out, because the CDR3 cannot be placed on it with certainty; the CDR3 is given as TCRdb lists it. This chain connects TRBV30 to TRBJ2-4; TRBD1, the table's D call, was not compared with the DNA. The CDR3 length equals 11 residues, ends included. CDR1 and CDR2 from the germline V gene are GTSNPN and SVGIG (reference sequence). The CDR3 spells CAWSVGQGSYF.

This sequence joins TRBV28 and TRBJ2-7, with 7 positions matching TRBD1. V was pared by 7 bases and J by 7 bases, with 10 bases of the junction left unmatched. This CDR3 spans 13 amino acids. Looked up from germline, CDR1 is MDHEN and CDR2 is SYDVKM. CDR3: CASTMVTGREQYF. The CDR3 DNA reads TGTGCCAGCACCATGGTGACAGGGCGAGAGCAGTACTTC.

The chain couples TRBV7-6 to TRBJ2-7; TRBD2 agrees at 11 bases. The CDR3 is 15 residues long. The germline CDR1 and CDR2 sequences are SGHVS and FNYEAQ. The V gene end was trimmed by 5 bases and the J gene end by 5 bases; junction bases not matched to a gene: 8. The CDR3 loop reads CASSGTSGSVHEQYF. Written as DNA, the CDR3 is TGTGCCAGCAGCGGTACTAGCGGGAGCGTCCACGAGCAGTACTTC.

V usage is TRBV13 and J usage is TRBJ2-3, with 16 positions matching TRBD2. The CDR3 length is 19 residues. V lost 4 bases and J lost 0; bases outside the gene matches: 7. In germline, CDR1 is PRHDT, CDR2 FYEKMQ (reference sequence). The DNA of the CDR3 is TGTGCCAGCAGCTCAGATGGGACTAGCGGGAGGGGTAGCACAGATACGCAGTATTTT. It yields the protein CASSSDGTSGRGSTDTQYF.

The V call is TRBV28, the J call TRBJ2-7; tentative D call: TRBD1 (7 bases). Trimming took off 3 bases at V and 3 bases at J, with 18 bases between the two ends. Germline V gives CDR1 MDHEN, CDR2 SYDVKM. The CDR3 extends over 16 amino acids. CDR3 DNA sequence: TGTGCCAGCAGTTTTATACGGGAGACAGGGATCTACGAGCAGTACTTC. This codes for CASSFIRETGIYEQYF.

This clone was observed a single time. This chain connects TRBV27 to TRBJ2-5; D unclear. Trimming stripped 5 bases from V and 5 bases from J, with 18 bases between. The CDR3 runs to 15 residues. Germline CDR1 reads MNHEY; CDR2 reads SMNVEV (reference sequence). As DNA, the CDR3 is TGTGCCAGCAGTCCGGGTCTCAGACGACTTGAGACCCAGTACTTC. Translation: CASSPGLRRLETQYF.

V usage is TRBV27 and J usage is TRBJ2-1, with 9 bases fitting TRBD2. The length of the CDR3 is 15 residues. Germline CDR1 MNHEY, CDR2 SMNVEV (reference sequence). V dropped 7 bases and J dropped 3; count of bases not matched to a gene: 7. CDR3 region: CASTPRLADYNEQFF. CDR3 nucleotide sequence: TGTGCCAGCACGCCGCGACTAGCGGACTACAATGAGCAGTTCTTC.

V and J are TRBV7-9 and TRBJ2-2; maybe TRBD2 (6 bases). Germline lookup yields CDR1 SEHNR and CDR2 FQNEAQ (reference sequence). V was trimmed by 5 bases and J by 0 bases, leaving 13 bases between them. The CDR3 contains 16 residues. CDR3 DNA sequence: TGTGCCAGCAGCCGCACGGGGGACGCGAACACCGGGGAGCTGTTTTTT. This encodes CASSRTGDANTGELFF. Supplemented by reference TRBV7-9 and TRBJ2-2, the full variable domain reads DTGVSQNPRHKITKRGQNVTFRCDPISEHNRLYWYRQTLGQGPEFLTYFQNEAQLEKSRLLSDRFSAERPKGSFSTLEIQRTEQGDSAMYLCASSRTGDANTGELFFGEGSRLTVL.